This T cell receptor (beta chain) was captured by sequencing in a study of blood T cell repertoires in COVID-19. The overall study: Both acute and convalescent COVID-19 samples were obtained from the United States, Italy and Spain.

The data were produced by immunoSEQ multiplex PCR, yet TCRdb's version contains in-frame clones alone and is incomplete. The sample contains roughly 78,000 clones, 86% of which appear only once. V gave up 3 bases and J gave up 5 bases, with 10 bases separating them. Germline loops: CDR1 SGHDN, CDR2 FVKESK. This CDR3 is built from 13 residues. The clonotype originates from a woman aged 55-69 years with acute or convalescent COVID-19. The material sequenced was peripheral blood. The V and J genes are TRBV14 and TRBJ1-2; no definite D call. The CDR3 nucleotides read TGTGCCAGCAGCCAGTTTACATCTTATGGCTACACCTTC. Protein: CASSQFTSYGYTF.